The sequence of this T cell receptor beta chain was determined in a study of blood T cell repertoires in COVID-19. Study overall: The study drew acute and convalescent COVID-19 samples from the United States, Italy and Spain. Sources were T cells, B-cell-depleted T cells, or PBMCs; the material itself was cDNA or gDNA.

The V end lost 4 bases, the J end lost 4 bases, and 14 bases lay between the germline ends. CDR1 and CDR2 from the germline V gene are MGHRA and YSYEKL. The CDR3 totals 15 residues. The authors' processing: Estimation of nucleated cell counts relied on the amplification of reference gene primers. Repertoires were generated with immunoSEQ multiplex PCR, while TCRdb's copy carries only in-frame clones and drops some. The DNA gave D and trimming, while V, J and clone size come from that table. This sample has around 170,000 clones, with over 65% found just once. Sequenced sample: peripheral blood. The chain uses TRBV4-1 and TRBJ1-3; unclear D gene. The TCR comes from a woman older than 75 with acute or convalescent COVID-19. CDR3 loop: CASSLNAFIGNTIYF. In nucleotides, the CDR3 is TGCGCCAGCAGCCTTAATGCGTTTATCGGAAACACCATATATTTT.